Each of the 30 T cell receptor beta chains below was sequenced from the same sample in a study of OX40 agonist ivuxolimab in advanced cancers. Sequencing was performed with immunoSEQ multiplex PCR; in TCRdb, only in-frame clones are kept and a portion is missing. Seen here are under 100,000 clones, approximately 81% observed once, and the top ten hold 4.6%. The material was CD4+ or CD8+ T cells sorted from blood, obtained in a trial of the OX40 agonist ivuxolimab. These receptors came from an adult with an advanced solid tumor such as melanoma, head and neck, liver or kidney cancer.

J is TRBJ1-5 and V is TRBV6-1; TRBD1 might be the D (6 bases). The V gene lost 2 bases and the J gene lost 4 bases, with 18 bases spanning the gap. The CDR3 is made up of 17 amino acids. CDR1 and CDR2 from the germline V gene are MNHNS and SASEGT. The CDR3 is CASSENGAQGWNQPQHF. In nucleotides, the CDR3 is TGTGCCAGCAGTGAAAACGGGGCCCAGGGGTGGAATCAGCCCCAGCATTTT.

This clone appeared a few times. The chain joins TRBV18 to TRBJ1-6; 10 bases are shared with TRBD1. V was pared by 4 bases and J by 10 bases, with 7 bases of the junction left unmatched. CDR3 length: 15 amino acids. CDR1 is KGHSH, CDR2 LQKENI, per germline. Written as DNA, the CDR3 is TGTGCCAGCTCACTTCCCCGGGACAGGGGATCACCCCTCCACTTT. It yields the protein CASSLPRDRGSPLHF.

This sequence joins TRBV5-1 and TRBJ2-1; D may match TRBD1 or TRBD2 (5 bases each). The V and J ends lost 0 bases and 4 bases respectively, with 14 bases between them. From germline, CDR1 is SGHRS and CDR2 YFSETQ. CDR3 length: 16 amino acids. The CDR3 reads CASSLDQGRAYNEQFF. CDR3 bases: TGCGCCAGCAGCTTGGATCAGGGACGGGCGTACAATGAGCAGTTCTTC.

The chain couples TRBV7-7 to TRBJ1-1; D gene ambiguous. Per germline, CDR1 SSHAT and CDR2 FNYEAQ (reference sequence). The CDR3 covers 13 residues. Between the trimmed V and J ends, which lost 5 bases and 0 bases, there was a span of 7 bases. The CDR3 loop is CASSQSLNTEAFF. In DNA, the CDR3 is TGTGCCAGCAGCCAATCATTGAACACTGAAGCTTTCTTT.

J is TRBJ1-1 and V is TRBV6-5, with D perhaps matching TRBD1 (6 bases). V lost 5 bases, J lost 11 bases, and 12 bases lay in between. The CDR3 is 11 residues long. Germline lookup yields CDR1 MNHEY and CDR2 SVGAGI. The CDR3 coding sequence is TGTGCCAGCAGTCACAGGGATCGGGCTTTCTTT. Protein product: CASSHRDRAFF.

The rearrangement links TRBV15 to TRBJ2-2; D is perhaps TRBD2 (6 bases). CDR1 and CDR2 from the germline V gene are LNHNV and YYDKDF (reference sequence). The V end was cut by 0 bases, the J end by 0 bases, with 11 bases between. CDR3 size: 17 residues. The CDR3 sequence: CATSRDPASANTGELFF. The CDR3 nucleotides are TGTGCCACCAGCAGAGATCCAGCTAGCGCGAACACCGGGGAGCTGTTTTTT.

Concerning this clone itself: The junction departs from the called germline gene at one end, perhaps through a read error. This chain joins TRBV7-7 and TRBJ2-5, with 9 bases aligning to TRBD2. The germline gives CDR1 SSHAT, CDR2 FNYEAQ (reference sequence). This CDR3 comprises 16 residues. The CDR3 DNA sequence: TGTGCTAGCAGCTTAGGAGCTAGCGGGGCGGGGGAGACCCAGTACTTC. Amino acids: CASSLGASGAGETQYF.

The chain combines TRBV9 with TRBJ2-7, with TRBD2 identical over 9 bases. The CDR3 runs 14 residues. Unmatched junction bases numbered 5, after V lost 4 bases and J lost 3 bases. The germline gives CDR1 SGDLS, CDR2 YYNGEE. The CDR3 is CASSLAGVNYEQYF. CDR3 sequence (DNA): TGTGCCAGCAGCTTAGCGGGGGTAAACTACGAGCAGTACTTC. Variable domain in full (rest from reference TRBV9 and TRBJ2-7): DSGVTQTPKHLITATGQRVTLRCSPRSGDLSVYWYQQSLDQGLQFLIQYYNGEERAKGNILERFSAQQFPDLHSELNLSSLELGDSALYFCASSLAGVNYEQYFGPGTRLTVT.

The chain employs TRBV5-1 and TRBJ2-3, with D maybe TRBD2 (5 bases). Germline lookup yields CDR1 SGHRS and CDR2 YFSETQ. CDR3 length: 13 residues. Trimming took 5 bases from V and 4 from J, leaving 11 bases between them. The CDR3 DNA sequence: TGCGCCAGCAGGAGGGAGTGGGCAGATACGCAGTATTTT. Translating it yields CASRREWADTQYF.

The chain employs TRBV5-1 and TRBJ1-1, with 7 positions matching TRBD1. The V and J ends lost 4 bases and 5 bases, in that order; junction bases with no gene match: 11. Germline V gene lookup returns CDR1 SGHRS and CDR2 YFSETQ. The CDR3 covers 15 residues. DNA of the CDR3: TGCGCCAGCAGCCTCGCCCAGGGGGTTTCAACTGAAGCTTTCTTT. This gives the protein CASSLAQGVSTEAFF.

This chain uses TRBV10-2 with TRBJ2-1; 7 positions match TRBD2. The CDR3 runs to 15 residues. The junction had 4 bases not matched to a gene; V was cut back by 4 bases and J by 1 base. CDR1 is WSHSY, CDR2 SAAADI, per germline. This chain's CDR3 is CASSASGGSYNEQFF. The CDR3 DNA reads TGCGCCAGCAGTGCTTCGGGAGGTTCCTACAATGAGCAGTTCTTC.

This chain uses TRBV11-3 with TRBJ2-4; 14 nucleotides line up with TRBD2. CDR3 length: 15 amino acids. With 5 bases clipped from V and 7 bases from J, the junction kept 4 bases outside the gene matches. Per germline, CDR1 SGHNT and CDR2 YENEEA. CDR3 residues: CASSKGLAGANIQYF. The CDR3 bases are TGTGCCAGCAGCAAGGGACTAGCGGGAGCTAACATTCAGTACTTC. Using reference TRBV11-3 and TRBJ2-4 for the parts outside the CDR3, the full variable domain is EAGVVQSPRYKIIEKKQPVAFWCNPISGHNTLYWYLQNLGQGPELLIRYENEEAVDDSQLPKDRFSAERLKGVDSTLKIQPAELGDSAVYLCASSKGLAGANIQYFGAGTRLSVL.

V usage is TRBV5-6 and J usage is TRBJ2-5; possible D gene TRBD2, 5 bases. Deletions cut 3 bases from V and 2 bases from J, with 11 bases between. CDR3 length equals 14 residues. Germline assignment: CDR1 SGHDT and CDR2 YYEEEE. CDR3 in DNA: TGTGCCAGCAGCTGGGAGACGGATCAAGAGACCCAGTACTTC. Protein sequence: CASSWETDQETQYF.

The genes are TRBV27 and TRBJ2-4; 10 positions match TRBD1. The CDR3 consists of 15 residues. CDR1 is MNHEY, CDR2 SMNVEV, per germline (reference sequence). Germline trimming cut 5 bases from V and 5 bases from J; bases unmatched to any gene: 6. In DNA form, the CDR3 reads TGTGCCAGCAGTAGAACCGGGACAGGGGAAAACATTCAGTACTTC. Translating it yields CASSRTGTGENIQYF.

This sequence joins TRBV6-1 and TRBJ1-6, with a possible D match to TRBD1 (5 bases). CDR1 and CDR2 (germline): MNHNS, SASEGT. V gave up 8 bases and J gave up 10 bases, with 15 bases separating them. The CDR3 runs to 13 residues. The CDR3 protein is CASCRAGESPLHF. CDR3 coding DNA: TGTGCCAGCTGCAGGGCGGGGGAATCACCCCTCCACTTT.

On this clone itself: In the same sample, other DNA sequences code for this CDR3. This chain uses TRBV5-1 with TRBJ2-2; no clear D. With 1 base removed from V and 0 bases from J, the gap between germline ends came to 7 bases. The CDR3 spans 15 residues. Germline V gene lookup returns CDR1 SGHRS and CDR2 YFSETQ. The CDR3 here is CASSLTETNTGELFF. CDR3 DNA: TGCGCCAGCAGCTTGACAGAAACGAACACCGGGGAGCTGTTTTTT.

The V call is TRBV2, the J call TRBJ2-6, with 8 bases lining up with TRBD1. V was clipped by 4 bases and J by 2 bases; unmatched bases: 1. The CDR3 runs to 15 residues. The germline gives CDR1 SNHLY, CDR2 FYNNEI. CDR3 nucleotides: TGTGCCAGCAGTGGGGACAGGACTGGGGCCAACGTCCTGACTTTC. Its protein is CASSGDRTGANVLTF.

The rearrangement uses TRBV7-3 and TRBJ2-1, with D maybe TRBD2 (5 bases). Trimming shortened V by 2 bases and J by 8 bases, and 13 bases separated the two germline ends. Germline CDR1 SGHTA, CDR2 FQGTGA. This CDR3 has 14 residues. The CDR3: CASSLGLADDEQFF. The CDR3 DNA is TGTGCCAGCAGCTTAGGCCTAGCCGACGATGAGCAGTTCTTC.

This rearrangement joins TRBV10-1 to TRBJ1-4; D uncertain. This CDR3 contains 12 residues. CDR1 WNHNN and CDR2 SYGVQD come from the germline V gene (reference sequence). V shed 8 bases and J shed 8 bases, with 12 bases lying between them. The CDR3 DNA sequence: TGCGCCAGCCTAAAAGCGGAGGAAAAACTGTTTTTT. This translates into CASLKAEEKLFF.

The CDR3 region has the DNA TGTGCCAGCAGTGAAGCGGCGGGGGGTTTTGAGACCCAGTACTTC. Translation: CASSEAAGGFETQYF. The gene calls are TRBV6-1 and TRBJ2-5, with 8 bases lining up with TRBD2. Germline V gene lookup returns CDR1 MNHNS and CDR2 SASEGT. The CDR3 is 15 amino acids. Trimming at V came to 0 bases and at J to 5 bases, leaving 5 bases not matched to a gene.

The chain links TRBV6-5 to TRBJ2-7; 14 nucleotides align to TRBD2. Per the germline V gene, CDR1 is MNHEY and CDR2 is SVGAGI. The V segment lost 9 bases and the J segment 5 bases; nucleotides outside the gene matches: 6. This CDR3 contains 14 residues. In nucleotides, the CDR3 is TGTGCCAGTGGGACTAGCGGGGGTGGCAACGAGCAGTACTTC. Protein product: CASGTSGGGNEQYF.

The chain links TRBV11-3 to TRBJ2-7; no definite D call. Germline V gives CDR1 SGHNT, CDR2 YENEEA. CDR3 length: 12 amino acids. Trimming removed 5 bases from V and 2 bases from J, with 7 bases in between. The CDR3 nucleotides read TGTGCCAGCAGCGCCGGTGCCTACGAGCAGTACTTC. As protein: CASSAGAYEQYF. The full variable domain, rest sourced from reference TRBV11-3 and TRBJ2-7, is EAGVVQSPRYKIIEKKQPVAFWCNPISGHNTLYWYLQNLGQGPELLIRYENEEAVDDSQLPKDRFSAERLKGVDSTLKIQPAELGDSAVYLCASSAGAYEQYFGPGTRLTVT.

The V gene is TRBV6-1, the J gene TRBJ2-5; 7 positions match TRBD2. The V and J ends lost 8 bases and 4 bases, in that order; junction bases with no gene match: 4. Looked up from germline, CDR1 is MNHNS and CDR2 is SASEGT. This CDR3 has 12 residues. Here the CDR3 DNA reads TGTGCCAGCCGGGACTACGTAGAGACCCAGTACTTC. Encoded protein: CASRDYVETQYF.

The CDR3 sequence: CAWSVRAGYSPFF. CDR3 DNA: TGTGCCTGGAGTGTACGGGCAGGATACTCCCCGTTCTTC. The chain couples TRBV30 to TRBJ2-1, with D uncertain. The germline CDR1 and CDR2 sequences are GTSNPN and SVGIG (reference sequence). This CDR3 comprises 13 residues. V shed 0 bases and J shed 15 bases, with 18 bases lying between them.

The CDR3 loop reads CASSGGLAGTQYF. The CDR3 region has the DNA TGTGCCAGCAGCGGGGGACTAGCGGGTACGCAGTATTTT. This chain uses TRBV5-6 with TRBJ2-3; 12 bases line up with TRBD2. Trimming cost V 4 bases and J 8 bases; bases outside gene matches: 2. The CDR3 sequence is 13 residues long. Germline CDR1 is SGHDT and CDR2 is YYEEEE.

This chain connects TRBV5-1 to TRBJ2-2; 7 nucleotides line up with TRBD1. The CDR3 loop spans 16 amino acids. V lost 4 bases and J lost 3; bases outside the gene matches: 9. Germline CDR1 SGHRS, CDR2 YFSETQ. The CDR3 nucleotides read TGCGCCAGCAGCAGGCCGGCAGGGGGTTACACCGGGGAGCTGTTTTTT. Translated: CASSRPAGGYTGELFF.

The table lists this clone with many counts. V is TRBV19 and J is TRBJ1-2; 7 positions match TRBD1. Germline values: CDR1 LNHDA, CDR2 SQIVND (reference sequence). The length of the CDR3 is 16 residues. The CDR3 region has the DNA TGTGCAAGTTACCCCTCTGTGGGACAGCTTTTTTATGGCTACACCTTC. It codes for CASYPSVGQLFYGYTF.

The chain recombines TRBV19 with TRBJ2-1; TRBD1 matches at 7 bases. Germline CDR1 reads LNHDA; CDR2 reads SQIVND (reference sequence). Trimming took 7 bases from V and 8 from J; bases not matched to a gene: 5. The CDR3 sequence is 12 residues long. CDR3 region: CASTTDRDEQFF. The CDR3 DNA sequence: TGTGCCAGTACCACCGACAGGGATGAGCAGTTCTTC. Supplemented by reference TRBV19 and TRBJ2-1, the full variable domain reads DGGITQSPKYLFRKEGQNVTLSCEQNLNHDAMYWYRQDPGQGLRLIYYSQIVNDFQKGDIAEGYSVSREKKESFPLTVTSAQKNPTAFYLCASTTDRDEQFFGPGTRLTVL.

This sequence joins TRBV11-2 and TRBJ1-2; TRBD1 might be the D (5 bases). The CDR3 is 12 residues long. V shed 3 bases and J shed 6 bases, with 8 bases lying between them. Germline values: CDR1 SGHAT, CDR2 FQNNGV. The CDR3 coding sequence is TGTGCCAGCAGCTTCCCAGGGCATGGCTACACCTTC. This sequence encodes CASSFPGHGYTF. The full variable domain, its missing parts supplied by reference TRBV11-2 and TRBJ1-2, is EAGVAQSPRYKIIEKRQSVAFWCNPISGHATLYWYQQILGQGPKLLIQFQNNGVVDDSQLPKDRFSAERLKGVDSTLKIQPAKLEDSAVYLCASSFPGHGYTFGSGTRLTVV.

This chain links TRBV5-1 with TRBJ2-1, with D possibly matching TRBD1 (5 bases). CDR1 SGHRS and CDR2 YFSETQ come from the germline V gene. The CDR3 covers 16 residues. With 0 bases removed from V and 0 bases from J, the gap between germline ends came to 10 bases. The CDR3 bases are TGCGCCAGCAGCTTGGAGGGTCAGGGCTCCTACAATGAGCAGTTCTTC. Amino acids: CASSLEGQGSYNEQFF.